The entry that follows covers one TCR beta chain sequence. Original data processing: Estimated nucleated cell counts came from reference gene primer amplification. TCRdb's table, derived via immunoSEQ multiplex PCR, lists solely in-frame clones and lacks some. The V and J calls and clone size come from that table; D and trimming were worked out from the DNA. This repertoire shows over 90,000 clones, more than 75% found once; its top ten account for roughly 4%. The data belong to a study of blood T cell repertoires in COVID-19. Turning to the study itself: Acute and convalescent COVID-19 specimens originated in the United States, Italy and Spain. In each case, the material was cDNA or gDNA derived from T cells, B-cell-depleted T cells, or PBMCs.

The TCR sequence derives from a human donor in a cohort sampled during active COVID-19. The sample comprised peripheral blood.

In nucleotides, the CDR3 is TGCGCCAGCAGCTTGCAGGCGGGGGGGCCAGATACGCAGTATTTT. This codes for CASSLQAGGPDTQYF. This sequence joins TRBV5-1 and TRBJ2-3; 9 positions match TRBD2. Unmatched junction bases numbered 4, after V lost 1 base and J lost 4 bases. The germline CDR1 and CDR2 sequences are SGHRS and YFSETQ. The CDR3 sequence is 15 residues long.